One TCR beta chain is described in this entry. Antigen specificity is unknown. Enrollment shut out patients with autoimmune disease history or systemic immunosuppression. These data come from a study of OX40 agonist ivuxolimab in advanced cancers. Study background: Of the participants, over 30% had some prior anti-PD-1, anti-PD-L1 or anti-CTLA-4 therapy, which was allowed.

The repertoire was sequenced with immunoSEQ multiplex PCR; TCRdb's copy has only in-frame clones and lacks some. Here the sample spans about 41,000 clones, around 87% being singletons. Study-wide results and limits: Researchers did not determine the expanded peripheral T cells' antigen specificity. Partial responders treated at 0.1-3.0 mg/kg exhibited clonal expansion among the lowest measured.

The TCR was taken from an adult with an advanced solid tumor such as melanoma, head and neck, liver or kidney cancer. The sequencing used CD4+ or CD8+ T cells sorted from blood, collected in a trial of the OX40 agonist ivuxolimab.

CDR3: CASSLGVGDYGYTF. CDR3 nucleotide sequence: TGTGCCAGCAGCTTGGGGGTAGGGGACTATGGCTACACCTTC. The rearrangement links TRBV11-1 to TRBJ1-2, with D perhaps matching TRBD1 (5 bases). The CDR3 runs 14 residues. CDR1 SGHAT and CDR2 FQDESV come from the germline V gene (reference sequence). Trimming removed 3 bases from V and 3 bases from J, with 11 bases in between.